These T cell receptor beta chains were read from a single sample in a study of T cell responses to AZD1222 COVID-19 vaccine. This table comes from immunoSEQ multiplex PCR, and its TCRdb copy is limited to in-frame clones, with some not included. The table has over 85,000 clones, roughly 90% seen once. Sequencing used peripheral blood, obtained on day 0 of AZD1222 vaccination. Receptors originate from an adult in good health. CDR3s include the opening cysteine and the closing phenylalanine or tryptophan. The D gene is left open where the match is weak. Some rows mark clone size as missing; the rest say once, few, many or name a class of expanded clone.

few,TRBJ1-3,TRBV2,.,TGTGCCAGCGCGCGGTCCTCTGGAAACACCATATATTTT,CASARSSGNTIYF
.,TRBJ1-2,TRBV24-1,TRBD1,TGTGCCACCAGTGATTCTACCGGGACAGCCCGTGGCTACACCTTC,CATSDSTGTARGYTF
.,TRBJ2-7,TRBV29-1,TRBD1,TGCAGCGTTGTGGGGGACAGCCTCTCCTACGAGCAGTACTTC,CSVVGDSLSYEQYF
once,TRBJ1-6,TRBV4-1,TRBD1,TGCGCCAGCAGCCATGGACAGGGACCACCGGCTCCCCTCCACTTT,CASSHGQGPPAPLHF
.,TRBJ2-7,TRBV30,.,TGTGCTACAGGGTATCGGTACGAGCAGTACTTC,CATGYRYEQYF
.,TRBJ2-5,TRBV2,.,TGTGCCAGCTTCAGGGCCGAGACCCAGTACTTC,CASFRAETQYF
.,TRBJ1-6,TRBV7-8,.,TGTGCCAGCAGCTTAGGGGCAGGCTATTCACCCCTCCACTTT,CASSLGAGYSPLHF
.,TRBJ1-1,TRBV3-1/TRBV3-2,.,TGTGCCAGCAGCCGACTGGGACGGGGGCGACTCCGAACTGAAGCTTTCTTT,CASSRLGRGRLRTEAFF
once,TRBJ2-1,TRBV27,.,TGTGCCAGCAGGGCCGGGACATCAAACTACAATGAGCAGTTCTTC,CASRAGTSNYNEQFF
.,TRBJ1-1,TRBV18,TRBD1,TGTGCCAGCTCACTAGGAGGGACAGGGGGGACTGAAGCTTTCTTT,CASSLGGTGGTEAFF
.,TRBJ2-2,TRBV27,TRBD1,TGTGCCAGCAGACGGGGGACAGGGAGATTTCCCGGGGAGCTGTTTTTT,CASRRGTGRFPGELFF
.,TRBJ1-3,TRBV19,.,TGTGCCAGTAGTTCGTCCCTCCAGGGGTTCTCCTTCTCTGGAAACACCATATATTTT,CASSSSLQGFSFSGNTIYF
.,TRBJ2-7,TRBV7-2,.,TGTGCCAGCAGCTTAGGGCAGAATTCCTACGAGCAGTACTTC,CASSLGQNSYEQYF
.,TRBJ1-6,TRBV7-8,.,TGTGCCAGCAGCTTAGGACAGAATTCACCCCTCCACTTT,CASSLGQNSPLHF
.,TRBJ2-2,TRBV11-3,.,TGTGCCAGCAGCCTGGACTTCACCGGGGAGCTGTTTTTT,CASSLDFTGELFF
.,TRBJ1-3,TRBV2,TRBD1,TGTGCCAGCAGCCCACTACGACAGGGACTAAGGTCTGGAAACACCATATATTTT,CASSPLRQGLRSGNTIYF
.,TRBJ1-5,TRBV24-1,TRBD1,TGTGCCACCCCGACAGGGGGCAGGCGCAATCAGCCCCAGCATTTT,CATPTGGRRNQPQHF
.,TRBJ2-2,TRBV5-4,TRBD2,TGTGCCAGCAGCTTGGGTAGTTCTAGCGGGGGACCACGCGAGCTGTTTTTT,CASSLGSSSGGPRELFF
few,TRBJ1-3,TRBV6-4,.,TGTGCCAGCAGTGAACTAAACACCATATATTTT,CASSELNTIYF
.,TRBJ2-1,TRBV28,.,TGTGCCAGCAGACAAGCGGTGGATGAGCAGTTCTTC,CASRQAVDEQFF
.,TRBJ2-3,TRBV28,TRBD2,TGTGCCAGCGGGACTAGCGGGGGAGCTTTGACAGATACGCAGTATTTT,CASGTSGGALTDTQYF
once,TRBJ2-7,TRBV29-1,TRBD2,TGCAGCGTTTTGGGGGGGACGGTCAACTACGAGCAGTACTTC,CSVLGGTVNYEQYF
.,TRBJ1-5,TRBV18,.,TGTGCCAGCTCACCATTAAGACAGGTTAGCAATCAGCCCCAGCATTTT,CASSPLRQVSNQPQHF
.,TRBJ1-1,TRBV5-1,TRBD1,TGCGCCAGCAGCTTCCAGGGGGGAGGCACTGAAGCTTTCTTT,CASSFQGGGTEAFF
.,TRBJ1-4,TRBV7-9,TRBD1,TGTGCCAGCAGTTCCCAGGGGGCGCAGGATAATGAAAAACTGTTTTTT,CASSSQGAQDNEKLFF
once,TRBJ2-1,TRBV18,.,TGTGCCAGCTCACCAAGATTGGACGGGGGATACAATGAGCAGTTCTTC,CASSPRLDGGYNEQFF
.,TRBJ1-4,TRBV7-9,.,TGTGCCAGCAGCCGAAGAGGGGCTACAACTAATGAAAAACTGTTTTTT,CASSRRGATTNEKLFF
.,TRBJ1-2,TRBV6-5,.,TGTGCCAGCAGTAGAACCGAGGGTGGCTACACCTTC,CASSRTEGGYTF
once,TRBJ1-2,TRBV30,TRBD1,TGTGCCTGGAGCCCGGGACAGGGACTTAGGGGCTACACCTTC,CAWSPGQGLRGYTF